This TCR beta chain was obtained from a study of OX40 agonist ivuxolimab in advanced cancers. The overall study: Ivuxolimab, which patients received intravenously every 2 weeks, was dosed at 0.01 to 10 mg/kg.

This table comes from immunoSEQ multiplex PCR, and its TCRdb copy is limited to in-frame clones, with some not included. The profile covers roughly 74,000 clones, with 87% appearing a single time and about 0.57% taken by the ten largest. The CDR3 is 13 residues long. Between the trimmed V and J ends, which lost 3 bases and 2 bases, there was a span of 2 bases. Germline-derived CDR1 and CDR2 are SGHAT and FQNNGV. This sample comprised CD4+ or CD8+ T cells sorted from blood, obtained in a trial of the OX40 agonist ivuxolimab. The rearrangement joins TRBV11-2 to TRBJ2-6; no firm D call. This TCR was recovered from an adult with an advanced solid tumor such as melanoma, head and neck, liver or kidney cancer. In DNA form, the CDR3 reads TGTGCCAGCAGCTTTGCTGGGGCCAACGTCCTGACTTTC. This gives the protein CASSFAGANVLTF.